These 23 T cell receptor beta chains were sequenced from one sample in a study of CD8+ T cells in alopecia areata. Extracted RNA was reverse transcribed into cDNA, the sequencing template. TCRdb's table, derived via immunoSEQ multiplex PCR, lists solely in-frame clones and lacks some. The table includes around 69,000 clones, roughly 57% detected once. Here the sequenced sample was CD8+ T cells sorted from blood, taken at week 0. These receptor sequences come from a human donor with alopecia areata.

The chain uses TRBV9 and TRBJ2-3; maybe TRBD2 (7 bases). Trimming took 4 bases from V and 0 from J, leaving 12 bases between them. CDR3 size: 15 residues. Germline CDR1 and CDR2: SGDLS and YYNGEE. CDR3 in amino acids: CASSPSGGSTDTQYF. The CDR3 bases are TGTGCCAGCAGCCCTTCGGGGGGCAGCACAGATACGCAGTATTTT. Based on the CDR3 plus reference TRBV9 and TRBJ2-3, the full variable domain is DSGVTQTPKHLITATGQRVTLRCSPRSGDLSVYWYQQSLDQGLQFLIQYYNGEERAKGNILERFSAQQFPDLHSELNLSSLELGDSALYFCASSPSGGSTDTQYFGPGTRLTVL.

CDR3: CAWKSSGSGYYNEQFF. In DNA form, the CDR3 reads TGTGCCTGGAAGTCCTCGGGTAGCGGATACTACAATGAGCAGTTCTTC. The genes are TRBV30 and TRBJ2-1, with D possibly matching TRBD2 (6 bases). Germline V gene lookup returns CDR1 GTSNPN and CDR2 SVGIG (reference sequence). V was trimmed by 4 bases and J by 3 bases, leaving 19 bases between them. This CDR3 is 16 amino acids long.

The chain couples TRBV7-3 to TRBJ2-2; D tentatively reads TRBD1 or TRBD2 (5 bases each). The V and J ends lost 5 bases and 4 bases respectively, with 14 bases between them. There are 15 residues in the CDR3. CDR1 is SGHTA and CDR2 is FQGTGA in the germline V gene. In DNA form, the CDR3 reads TGTGCCAGCAGCAGCACCGGGGCGTTCACCGGGGAGCTGTTTTTT. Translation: CASSSTGAFTGELFF.

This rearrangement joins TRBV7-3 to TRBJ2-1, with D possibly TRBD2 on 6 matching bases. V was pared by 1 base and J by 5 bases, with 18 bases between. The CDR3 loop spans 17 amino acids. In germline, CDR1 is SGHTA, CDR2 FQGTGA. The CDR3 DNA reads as TGTGCCAGCAGCTTAAGGGTTGGGGGAGGCGGGAACAATGAGCAGTTCTTC. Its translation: CASSLRVGGGGNNEQFF.

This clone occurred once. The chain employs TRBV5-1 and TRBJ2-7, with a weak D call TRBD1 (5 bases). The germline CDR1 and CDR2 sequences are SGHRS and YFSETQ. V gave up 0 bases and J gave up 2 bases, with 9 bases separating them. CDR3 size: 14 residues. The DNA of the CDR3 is TGCGCCAGCAGCTTGGCCGAAGGGGCCTACGAGCAGTACTTC. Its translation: CASSLAEGAYEQYF.

The chain's CDR3 is CASSLGYYVAGDEQFF. As DNA, the CDR3 is TGTGCCAGCAGCTTAGGGTATTATGTGGCGGGAGATGAGCAGTTCTTC. The chain has TRBV7-6 and TRBJ2-1, with 7 bases matching TRBD2. Germline V gives CDR1 SGHVS, CDR2 FNYEAQ. CDR3 length: 16 amino acids. The ends lost 1 base at V and 8 bases at J; junction bases unmatched: 11.

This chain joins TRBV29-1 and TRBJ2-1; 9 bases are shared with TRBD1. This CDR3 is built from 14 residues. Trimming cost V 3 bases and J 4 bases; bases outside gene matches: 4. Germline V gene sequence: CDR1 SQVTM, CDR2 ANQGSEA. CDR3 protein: CSVDWTGDYNEQFF. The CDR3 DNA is TGCAGCGTTGATTGGACAGGGGATTACAATGAGCAGTTCTTC.

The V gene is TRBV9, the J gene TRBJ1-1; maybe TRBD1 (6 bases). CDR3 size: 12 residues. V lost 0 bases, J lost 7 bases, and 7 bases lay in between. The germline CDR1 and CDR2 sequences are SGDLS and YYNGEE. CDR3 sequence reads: CASSVVGGEAFF. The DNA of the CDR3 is TGTGCCAGCAGCGTAGTAGGGGGTGAAGCTTTCTTT.

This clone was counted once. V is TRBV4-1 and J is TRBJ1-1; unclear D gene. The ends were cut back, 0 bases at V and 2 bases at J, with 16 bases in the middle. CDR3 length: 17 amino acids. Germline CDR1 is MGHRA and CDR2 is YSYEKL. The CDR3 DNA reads TGCGCCAGCAGCCAAGACCCCACGGAGACCGTAAACACTGAAGCTTTCTTT. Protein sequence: CASSQDPTETVNTEAFF.

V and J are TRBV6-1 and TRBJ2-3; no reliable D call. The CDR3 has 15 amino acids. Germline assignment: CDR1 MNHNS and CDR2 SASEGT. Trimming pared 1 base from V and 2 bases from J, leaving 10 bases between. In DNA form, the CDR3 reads TGTGCCAGCAGTGAAGGCCAGCTCAACACAGATACGCAGTATTTT. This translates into CASSEGQLNTDTQYF.

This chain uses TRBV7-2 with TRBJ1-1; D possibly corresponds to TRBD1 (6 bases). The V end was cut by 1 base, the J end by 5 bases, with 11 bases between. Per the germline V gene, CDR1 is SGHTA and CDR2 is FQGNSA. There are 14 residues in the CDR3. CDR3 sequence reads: CASSLEPGVTEAFF. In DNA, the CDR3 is TGTGCCAGCAGCTTAGAGCCAGGGGTGACTGAAGCTTTCTTT.

CDR3 sequence reads: CASSLERSDEQYF. DNA of the CDR3: TGTGCCAGCAGCTTAGAGCGGTCGGACGAGCAGTACTTC. The chain uses TRBV7-9 and TRBJ2-7, with D tentatively TRBD2 (5 bases). The V and J ends lost 1 base and 5 bases respectively, with 9 bases between them. The CDR3 length is 13 residues. CDR1 and CDR2 (germline): SEHNR, FQNEAQ (reference sequence).

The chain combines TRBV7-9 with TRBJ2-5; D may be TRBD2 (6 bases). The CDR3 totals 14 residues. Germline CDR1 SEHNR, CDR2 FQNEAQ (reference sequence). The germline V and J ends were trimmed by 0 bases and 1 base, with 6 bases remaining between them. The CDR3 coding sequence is TGTGCCAGCAGCTTAGCCGGGGGCCAAGAGACCCAGTACTTC. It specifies CASSLAGGQETQYF.

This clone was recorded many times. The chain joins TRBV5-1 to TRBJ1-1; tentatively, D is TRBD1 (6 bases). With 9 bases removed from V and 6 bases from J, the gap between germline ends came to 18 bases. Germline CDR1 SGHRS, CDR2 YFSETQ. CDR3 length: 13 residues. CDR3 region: CATPGGAPAEAFF. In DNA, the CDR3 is TGCGCCACTCCGGGGGGGGCCCCTGCTGAAGCTTTCTTT.

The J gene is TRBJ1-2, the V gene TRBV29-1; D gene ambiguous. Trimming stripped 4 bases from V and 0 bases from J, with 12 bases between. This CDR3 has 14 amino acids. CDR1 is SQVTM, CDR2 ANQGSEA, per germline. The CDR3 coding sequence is TGCAGCGTTGCATCCTCGAGCACTAACTATGGCTACACCTTC. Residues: CSVASSSTNYGYTF.

The CDR3 loop reads CASSEEIQETQYF. CDR3 DNA: TGCGCCAGCAGCGAAGAAATACAAGAGACCCAGTACTTC. The chain combines TRBV5-1 with TRBJ2-5; D is uncertain. The CDR3 sequence is 13 residues long. V gave up 4 bases and J gave up 2 bases, with 9 bases separating them. Germline CDR1 reads SGHRS; CDR2 reads YFSETQ.

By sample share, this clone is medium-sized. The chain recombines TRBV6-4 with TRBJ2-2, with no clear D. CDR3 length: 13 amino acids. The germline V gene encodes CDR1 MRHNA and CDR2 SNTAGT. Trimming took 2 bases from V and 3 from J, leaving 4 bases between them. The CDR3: CASSDRDTGELFF. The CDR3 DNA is TGTGCCAGCAGTGACAGGGACACCGGGGAGCTGTTTTTT.

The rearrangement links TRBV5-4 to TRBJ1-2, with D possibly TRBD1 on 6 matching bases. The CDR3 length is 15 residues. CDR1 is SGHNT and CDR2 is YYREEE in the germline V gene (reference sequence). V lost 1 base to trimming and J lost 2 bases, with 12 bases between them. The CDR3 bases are TGTGCCAGCAGCTTGAAGGGGGGGAGCAACTATGGCTACACCTTC. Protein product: CASSLKGGSNYGYTF.

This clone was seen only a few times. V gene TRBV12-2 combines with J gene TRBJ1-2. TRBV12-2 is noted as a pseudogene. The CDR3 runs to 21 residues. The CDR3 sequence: CASRLSRTYRGRVVKPYGYTF. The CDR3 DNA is TGTGCAAGTCGCTTATCGAGGACTTATCGGGGCAGGGTGGTTAAGCCCTATGGCTACACCTTC.

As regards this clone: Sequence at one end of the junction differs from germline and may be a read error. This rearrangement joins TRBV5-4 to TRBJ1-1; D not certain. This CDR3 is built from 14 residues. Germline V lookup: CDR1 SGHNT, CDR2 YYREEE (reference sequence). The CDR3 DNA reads TGTGCCAGCAGCTTAGGCGGCCCGAACGCTGAAGCTTTCTTT. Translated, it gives CASSLGGPNAEAFF.

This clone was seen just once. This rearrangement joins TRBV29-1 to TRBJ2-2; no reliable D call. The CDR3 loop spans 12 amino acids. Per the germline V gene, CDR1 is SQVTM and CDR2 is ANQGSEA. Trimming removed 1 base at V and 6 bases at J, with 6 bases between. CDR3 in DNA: TGCAGCGTTGAAGTAGAGGCCGGGGAGCTGTTTTTT. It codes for CSVEVEAGELFF.

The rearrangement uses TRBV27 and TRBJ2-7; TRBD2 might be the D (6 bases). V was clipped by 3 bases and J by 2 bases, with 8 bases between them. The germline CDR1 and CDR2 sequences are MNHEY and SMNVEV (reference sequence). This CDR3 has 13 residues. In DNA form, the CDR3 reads TGTGCCAGCAGTTTTGCTAGCGCCTACGAGCAGTACTTC. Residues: CASSFASAYEQYF.

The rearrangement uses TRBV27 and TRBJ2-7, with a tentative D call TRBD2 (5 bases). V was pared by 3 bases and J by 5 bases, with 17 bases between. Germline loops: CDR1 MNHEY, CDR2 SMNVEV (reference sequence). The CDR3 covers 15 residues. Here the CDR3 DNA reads TGTGCCAGCAGTTTTAACCCCTGGTCCGGGGACGAGCAGTACTTC. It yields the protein CASSFNPWSGDEQYF.